This TCR beta chain was sequenced during a study of cytomegalovirus exposure and HLA in healthy donors. Germline-derived CDR1 and CDR2 are SGHAT and FQNNGV. This CDR3 is 14 amino acids long. Trimming left V 5 bases short and J 4 bases short, with 13 bases between. The PCR had 60 Vbeta and 13 Jbeta primers. Data came from immunoSEQ multiplex PCR; TCRdb stores just in-frame clones and leaves some out. The sample lists 50,000 to 80,000 clones; around four fifths were seen once. Sequenced sample: PBMCs. The chain combines TRBV11-2 with TRBJ2-3, with D perhaps TRBD2 (6 bases). The source of this sequence is a male donor in good health and CMV-seropositive. CDR3 amino acids: CASSAGTYPDTQYF. The CDR3 DNA follows: TGTGCCAGCAGCGCCGGGACTTATCCAGATACGCAGTATTTT. Supplemented by reference TRBV11-2 and TRBJ2-3, the full variable domain reads EAGVAQSPRYKIIEKRQSVAFWCNPISGHATLYWYQQILGQGPKLLIQFQNNGVVDDSQLPKDRFSAERLKGVDSTLKIQPAKLEDSAVYLCASSAGTYPDTQYFGPGTRLTVL.